This T cell receptor (beta chain) was sequenced during a study of CD8 T cells in Susac syndrome. Study overall: The sequenced Susac syndrome patients comprised five or six with active disease and 8 or 9 in remission.

Notes on the study in general: Susac-specific public clones were found in total CD8+ and CD8+ TEMRA repertoires, numbering under 20 and five, respectively.

RNA amounts of about 0.45 to 1 ug underwent reverse transcription with random hexamers. The immunoSEQ assay covered 54 Vbeta and 13 Jbeta segments for CDR3. Each CDR3 protein gets one entry after TCRdb re-called the immunoSEQ multiplex PCR reads with MiXCR. The sample records roughly 100,000 distinct CDR3 sequences, about 96% being singletons. A few counts support this clonotype. Antigen: not known. The TCR originated in a human donor with Susac syndrome. The sample consisted of CD8+ T cells from PBMCs.

CDR3 sequence: CAWSASYEQYF. CDR3 sequence (DNA): TGTGCCTGGAGTGCCTCCTACGAGCAGTACTTC. This sequence joins TRBV30 and TRBJ2-7; D is unresolved. The germline CDR1 and CDR2 sequences are GTSNPN and SVGIG (reference sequence). This CDR3 is 11 amino acids long. V dropped 1 base and J dropped 0 bases, with 1 base sitting between them.